A selection of T cell receptor beta chains follows, all from one sample in a study of early T cells in non-severe SARS-CoV-2 infection. TCRdb re-called the 5' RACE reads with MiXCR, one entry per CDR3 protein. The sample holds 45,000 to 65,000 distinct CDR3 sequences, 9% to 9.5% seen once. Sequencing input: whole blood. The source of these receptors is an adult who was a healthcare worker with PCR-confirmed SARS-CoV-2 infection or an uninfected control (not recorded which). Each CDR3 is given with its conserved first and last residue. The D gene is left open where the match is weak. Clone sizes are given selectively: once, few, many, or a class where the clone is expanded.

D gene	V gene	CDR3 length	J gene	clone size	CDR3 protein	CDR3 DNA
NA	TRBV19	14	TRBJ1-6	NA	CASTTRSNNSPLHF	TGTGCCAGTACGACGAGGTCGAATAATTCACCCCTCCACTTT
NA	TRBV30	15	TRBJ2-6	many	CAWSATGAGANVLTF	TGTGCCTGGAGTGCAACAGGAGCTGGGGCCAACGTCCTGACTTTC
NA	TRBV11-2	16	TRBJ2-1	NA	CASSLRGDSSYNEQFF	TGTGCCAGCAGCCTCAGGGGAGACTCCTCCTACAATGAGCAGTTCTTC
NA	TRBV29-1	11	TRBJ1-1	few	CSVEGDTEAFF	TGCAGCGTTGAGGGTGACACTGAAGCTTTCTTT
NA	TRBV18	15	TRBJ1-1	many	CASSPEGSGGTEAFF	TGTGCCAGCTCACCGGAGGGCAGTGGAGGCACTGAAGCTTTCTTT
NA	TRBV2	14	TRBJ2-2	NA	CASSVGANTGELFF	TGTGCCAGCAGTGTCGGAGCGAACACCGGGGAGCTGTTTTTT
NA	TRBV10-1	13	TRBJ1-2	NA	CASSGGTSYGYTF	TGCGCCAGCAGTGGGGGCACCAGCTATGGCTACACCTTC
TRBD1	TRBV27	14	TRBJ2-5	many	CASRNTGGGETQYF	TGTGCCAGCAGAAATACAGGGGGCGGCGAGACCCAGTACTTC
NA	TRBV5-1	15	TRBJ2-2	many	CASNPWGAGTGELFF	TGCGCCAGCAACCCCTGGGGGGCTGGCACCGGGGAGCTGTTTTTT
TRBD1	TRBV5-8	15	TRBJ2-1	few	CASSPGQGWNNEQFF	TGTGCCAGCAGCCCAGGACAGGGATGGAACAATGAGCAGTTCTTC
TRBD2	TRBV20-1	15	TRBJ2-7	many	CSARDLTSGDLEQYF	TGCAGTGCTAGAGATCTGACTAGCGGGGACTTAGAGCAGTACTTC
NA	TRBV29-1	11	TRBJ2-1	few	CSVLTYNEQFF	TGCAGCGTTTTGACATACAATGAGCAGTTCTTC
NA	TRBV6-5	17	TRBJ2-2	many	CASSYESGTNYPGELFF	TGTGCCAGCAGTTACGAATCGGGCACTAATTATCCCGGGGAGCTGTTTTTT
NA	TRBV7-2	17	TRBJ2-1	few	CASFISGDRPPYNEQFF	TGTGCCAGCTTTATTTCTGGCGACAGGCCCCCTTACAATGAGCAGTTCTTC